This T cell receptor beta chain emerged from a study of identifying expanded T cells in peripheral blood. Healthy donors had no documented immune events, such as infections, while sampled. Using immunoSEQ multiplex PCR, the repertoire was profiled, and TCRdb retains in-frame clones only, with some absent. Among 60,000 or so clones listed, approximately 80% were seen once. The CDR3 runs to 17 residues. Trimming pared 4 bases from V and 3 bases from J, leaving 21 bases between. Germline CDR1 SGHRS, CDR2 YFSETQ. The source of this sequence is a person aged 18 to 70 in good health. Sample: blood. The chain couples TRBV5-1 to TRBJ2-3; D remains ambiguous. CDR3 sequence reads: CASSPNVVLGNTDTQYF. The CDR3 DNA follows: TGCGCCAGCAGCCCGAACGTTGTGCTAGGCAATACAGATACGCAGTATTTT.